These T cell receptor beta chains were read from a single sample in a study of blood T cell repertoires in COVID-19. Repertoires were generated with immunoSEQ multiplex PCR, while TCRdb's copy carries only in-frame clones and drops some. The data contain roughly 200,000 clones, 85% to 90% of them singletons. The material sequenced was PBMCs or T cells enriched from blood (not recorded which). The receptors stem from a woman aged 45-65 years in a cohort exposed to, infected with or recovered from COVID-19 (not recorded which). CDR3s include the opening cysteine and the closing phenylalanine or tryptophan. Each record gives: clone size, V gene, D gene, J gene, CDR3 DNA, CDR3 protein. A D gene is named only where the DNA matches it firmly. A row's size may be missing; if present it is once, few, many or a size class.

>-|TRBV9|-|TRBJ2-2
TGTGCCAGCAGCGTAGACGGGGTCCAGCTGTTTTTT
CASSVDGVQLFF
>once|TRBV6-5|-|TRBJ2-7
TGTGCCAGCAGTTCCTACTACGAGCAGTACTTC
CASSSYYEQYF
>-|TRBV6-2/TRBV6-3|-|TRBJ1-1
TGTGCCACCAGTCGGAACACTGAAGCTTTCTTT
CATSRNTEAFF
>-|TRBV7-2|-|TRBJ2-5
TGTGCCAGCAGCCCTAATAAGGGGTGGGGAGAGACCCAGTACTTC
CASSPNKGWGETQYF
>-|TRBV30|TRBD2|TRBJ2-1
TGTGCCTGGAGTGTATCTAGCGGGGTCTTCAATGAGCAGTTCTTC
CAWSVSSGVFNEQFF
>-|TRBV5-4|TRBD2|TRBJ2-1
TGTGCCAGCAGCTTGGCCCTACTAGCGGGGGGACAGGAGCAGTTCTTC
CASSLALLAGGQEQFF
>-|TRBV5-8|TRBD1|TRBJ1-2
TGTGCCAGCAGCCTTAAAGGGGGCAGGAACTATGGCTACACCTTC
CASSLKGGRNYGYTF
>-|TRBV2|-|TRBJ1-2
TGTGCCAGCAGTGACAGCTATGGCTACACCTTC
CASSDSYGYTF
>-|TRBV28|TRBD2|TRBJ2-7
TGTGCCAGCAGTTTCGGCGGGGGGAGGGACGAGCAGTACTTC
CASSFGGGRDEQYF
>-|TRBV18|TRBD2|TRBJ2-4
TGTGCCAGCTCACCACTCGTAGCGGGGGGGAAAAACATTCAGTACTTC
CASSPLVAGGKNIQYF
>-|TRBV7-9|-|TRBJ2-2
TGTGCCAGCAGCTTACTGCGGGGCCCCACCGGGGAGCTGTTTTTT
CASSLLRGPTGELFF
>-|TRBV7-2|-|TRBJ2-5
TGTGCCAGCAGCTTAGTTCTGCGCCGCCAAGAGACCCAGTACTTC
CASSLVLRRQETQYF
>once|TRBV4-1|-|TRBJ1-1
TGCGCCAGCAGCCAAGACAGGAACACTGAAGCTTTCTTT
CASSQDRNTEAFF
>-|TRBV9|-|TRBJ1-3
TGTGCCAGCAGCCATCGGGACATCGGCTTGGGATCTGGAAACACCATATATTTT
CASSHRDIGLGSGNTIYF
>once|TRBV30|-|TRBJ1-1
TGTGCCTGGACAGGGTCTTTTGGCACTGAAGCTTTCTTT
CAWTGSFGTEAFF
>-|TRBV7-2|-|TRBJ2-7
TGTGCCAGCAGCTTAGCGCGGGCTACCTCCTACGAGCAGTACTTC
CASSLARATSYEQYF
>-|TRBV2|TRBD1|TRBJ1-6
TGTGCCAGCAGTGGGACAGGGGGCAATTCACCCCTCCACTTT
CASSGTGGNSPLHF